Reported below is one TCR beta chain. Its target is not known. The data were obtained in a study of CD4 T cell repertoires in COVID-19. Here immunoSEQ multiplex PCR was the method, and the copy in TCRdb shows in-frame clones only, minus some. Of under 30,000 clones listed, 93% are singletons. The memory T cells were sequenced right after ex vivo isolation, without culture. The study, taken as a whole, reports: Sharing of several most expanded SARS-CoV-2-reactive clonotypes across memory subsets suggested intraclonal diversification. SARS-CoV and/or HKU1 spike cultures shared between 7 and 25% of SARS-CoV-2 clonotypes.

The receptor was derived from a human donor who had COVID-19. The input for sequencing was circulating follicular helper CD4+ T cells (cTfh) from blood, taken before the COVID-19 pandemic.

The chain's CDR3 is CASSQGTSGVYEQYF. The CDR3 DNA reads TGTGCCAGCAGCCAAGGTACTAGCGGGGTCTACGAGCAGTACTTC. The gene calls are TRBV4-2 and TRBJ2-7; 10 bases match TRBD2. This CDR3 is 15 amino acids long. J was trimmed by 3 bases and V by 1 base; bases with no gene match: 3. CDR1 and CDR2 (germline): LGHNA, YNFKEQ.